Reported below is one T cell receptor (beta chain). This clone is a singleton in its sample. No antigen is known for it. Base qualities are not provided; no much larger clone lies one nucleotide away. These data belong to a study of blood T cell repertoires in COVID-19 (dated by TCRdb to 2020 to 2022). General notes on the study: The collaborator samples originated in the United States, Italy and Spain and spanned the acute and convalescent phases of COVID-19. The material from the prospective study consisted of cDNA or gDNA derived from T cells, B-cell-depleted T cells, or PBMCs. Subjects who had been exposed to COVID-19, were actively infected with it, or had recovered from it provided the deeply sampled blood TCRbeta repertoires that made up the dataset. The repertoires were released in a freely available public database meant as a resource for research on the immune response to SARS-CoV-2. The samples were drawn from two sources: the first 160 participants of the ongoing ImmuneRACE study, and over 1,000 subjects contributed by 6 global collaborators. A de-identified subject ID, COVID-19 status, age in years and sex were almost always included in the sample metadata. Where available, HLA class I and class II types were taken from metadata supplied by the sample provider and were not determined by assay-based typing. General findings and caveats noted by the study authors: The quantity of clinical and demographic metadata differed by source and by participant and was supplied without curation.

V loses 8 bases, J loses 0 bases, and the germline ends lie 11 bases apart. The germline V gene supplies CDR1 MNHEY and CDR2 SVGAGI. There are 14 amino acids in the CDR3, from cysteine to phenylalanine inclusive. The CDR3 DNA has 42 bases and is translated from base 1. At one collaborating source in Seattle, patients were enrolled during active infection and were followed longitudinally through the course of disease. Each collaborating institution followed its own protocols to collect whole blood in K2EDTA tubes. Collaborator samples were shipped for TCRbeta analysis as frozen whole blood, isolated PBMCs, or DNA extracted from either sample type. The immunoSEQ Assay, a bias-controlled multiplex PCR, was used to amplify TCRbeta CDR3 regions from genomic DNA. The published analysis was carried out like this. The number of nucleated cells in each sample was estimated by amplification of reference gene primers within the assay. To quantify the absolute abundance of each unique TCRbeta CDR3 rearrangement, sequence reads were collapsed and filtered. Productive Simpson clonality was computed per sample as the square root of Simpson's diversity index over productive rearrangements. Not all clones reach the TCRdb copy of this immuneACCESS table, which keeps in-frame sequences only. Checked studies attribute under half of the gap to unresolved V genes and leave the rest unexplained. V and J calls and clone size are those listed in that table; D and trimming were worked out from the DNA. This sample comprises about 250,000 clones, nearly 90% of them detected only once. In total, the top ten clones hold under 2.5% of the sample.

This TCR was sampled from a woman aged 60-75 years with COVID-19, enrolled during active disease. Source material: peripheral blood. The rearranged segments are TRBV6-5 and TRBJ1-5; TRBD1 is perhaps the D gene, given 5 matching bases. The CDR3 reads as follows: CASWRDYSNQPQHF. The sequence in DNA is TGTGCCAGCTGGCGGGACTATAGCAATCAGCCCCAGCATTTT.